This T cell receptor (beta chain) was documented in a study of CD8+ T cells in alopecia areata. The study, taken as a whole, reports: Higher clonality than in normal scalp was seen in lesional scalp, especially alopecia totalis/universalis.

Extraction and reverse transcription of RNA yielded cDNA as the sequencing template. Using immunoSEQ multiplex PCR, the repertoire was profiled, and TCRdb retains in-frame clones only, with some absent. The table includes 110,000 to 150,000 clones, nearly 55% detected once. This clone counts as medium-sized (0.01 to 0.1%). The antigen is unknown. Germline loops: CDR1 MRHNA, CDR2 SNTAGT. The V and J ends lost 3 bases and 0 bases respectively, with 2 bases between them. The CDR3 spans 13 residues. This sample's treatment: oral pan-JAK inhibitor, 5-10 mg twice daily. The sorting of PBMCs gave CD4+ and CD8+ T cells.

This TCR derives from a human donor with alopecia areata. Here the sequenced sample was CD8+ T cells sorted from blood, taken at week 4, from a patient treated with tofacitinib. The rearrangement joins TRBV6-4 to TRBJ2-2; D call uncertain. As DNA, the CDR3 is TGTGCCAGCAGTGAAGCGAACACCGGGGAGCTGTTTTTT. This translates into CASSEANTGELFF.